Listed here is a single T cell receptor beta chain. Its antigen remains unknown. The data belong to a study of blood T cells in healthy people across ages. Sample-barcoded 5' priming and a J-beta primer mix drove a second PCR of roughly 6 to 12 cycles. One entry per CDR3 protein results from TCRdb running MiXCR on the 5' RACE reads. The profile shows over 600,000 distinct CDR3 sequences, about half of them singletons. Study-wide points: Estimated diversity, derived from one million T cells, was regarded as an underestimate.

Specimen: blood. This sequence was found in a man at least 80 years old in good health.

The DNA of the CDR3 is TGTGCCAGCAGCTCAGTGGTTCGCACTGAAGCTTTCTTT. Translated: CASSSVVRTEAFF. The V gene is TRBV13, the J gene TRBJ1-1; D uncertain. V lost 4 bases and J lost 4, with 10 bases in between. The V gene's germline CDR1 is PRHDT and CDR2 FYEKMQ (reference sequence). The CDR3 length is 13 residues.